This entry concerns a single T cell receptor beta chain. Authors' data handling: Amplification from reference gene primers served as the basis for estimated nucleated cell counts. TCRdb's table, derived via immunoSEQ multiplex PCR, lists solely in-frame clones and lacks some. For V, J and clone size, that table is used; D and trimming come from the DNA. The sample records more than 95,000 clones, about 74% being singletons. This sample is drawn from a study of blood T cell repertoires in COVID-19. J gave up 4 bases and V 5 bases, and 7 bases lay outside the gene matches. The CDR3 contains 14 residues. CDR1 is MNHEY, CDR2 SMNVEV, per germline (reference sequence).

Sequencing was done on a sample of peripheral blood. The V and J genes are TRBV27 and TRBJ2-5; 7 bases align to TRBD1. This TCR derives from a man between 60 and 75 years old with acute or convalescent COVID-19. The CDR3 region has the DNA TGTGCCAGCAGTCCCCGACAGGGCACAGAGACCCAGTACTTC. Translation: CASSPRQGTETQYF.